A single sample gave rise to the 27 T cell receptor beta chains below, sequenced in a study of blood T cells in healthy people across ages. Primers used in a second PCR of roughly 7 to 11 cycles were a sample-barcoded 5' primer and a J-beta primer mix. MiXCR, run by TCRdb on the 5' RACE reads, gives a single entry per CDR3 protein. The sample has some 1.1 million distinct CDR3 sequences, roughly two fifths seen once. The sample comprised blood. The receptors were gathered from a man aged 18 to 35 in good health.

The genes are TRBV10-3 and TRBJ1-5; D call uncertain. CDR1 is ENHRY, CDR2 SYGVKD, per germline. Trimming cost V 3 bases and J 0 bases, with 15 bases left between them. The CDR3 has 17 residues. This CDR3 is CAISESVRLNSNQPQHF. CDR3 sequence (DNA): TGTGCCATCAGTGAATCCGTCAGGCTAAATAGCAATCAGCCCCAGCATTTT.

The rearrangement links TRBV4-2 to TRBJ2-5; a possible D gene is TRBD1 (5 bases). The ends were cut back, 0 bases at V and 6 bases at J, with 11 bases in the middle. The CDR3 consists of 14 residues. Per germline, CDR1 LGHNA and CDR2 YNFKEQ. The CDR3 sequence is CASSQDGQGKTQYF. DNA of the CDR3: TGTGCCAGCAGCCAAGATGGCCAGGGAAAGACCCAGTACTTC.

In this sample, this clonotype turned up a few times. The V gene is TRBV5-6, the J gene TRBJ2-5; unclear D gene. The CDR3 is made up of 11 amino acids. Germline assignment: CDR1 SGHDT and CDR2 YYEEEE. With 9 bases removed from V and 6 bases from J, the gap between germline ends came to 12 bases. CDR3 loop: CATGQGKTQYF. For the CDR3, the DNA is TGTGCCACAGGTCAAGGGAAGACCCAGTACTTC.

The chain has TRBV7-2 and TRBJ1-4; D is undetermined. This CDR3 spans 13 amino acids. V lost 5 bases and J 7 bases, leaving 11 bases between the germline ends. CDR1 SGHTA and CDR2 FQGNSA come from the germline V gene. The CDR3 region has the DNA TGTGCCAGCAGCCTCGTCGTAAGTGAAAAACTGTTTTTT. Translated: CASSLVVSEKLFF.

This chain uses TRBV9 with TRBJ2-7, with D maybe TRBD2 (5 bases). Trimming shortened V by 4 bases and J by 7 bases, and 21 bases separated the two germline ends. The CDR3 length is 15 residues. CDR1 SGDLS and CDR2 YYNGEE come from the germline V gene. CDR3 bases: TGTGCCAGCAGCTACGGACTGCCCGCCTACAATGAGCAGTACTTC. Protein: CASSYGLPAYNEQYF.

In its sample, this clonotype was seen a few times. This sequence joins TRBV30 and TRBJ1-1; 7 positions match TRBD1. V shed 5 bases, J shed 1 base, and the junction held 7 bases outside the gene matches. Germline V gives CDR1 GTSNPN, CDR2 SVGIG (reference sequence). The CDR3 totals 14 residues. As DNA, the CDR3 is TGTGCCTGGGCTCGCGGGACAGAGAACACTGAAGCTTTCTTT. As protein: CAWARGTENTEAFF.

This clonotype was counted at least ten times. The chain is built from TRBV29-1 and TRBJ2-1, with 9 bases matching TRBD2. V lost 4 bases, J lost 6 bases, and 13 bases stayed unmatched. The CDR3 is made up of 16 amino acids. Germline V lookup: CDR1 SQVTM, CDR2 ANQGSEA. CDR3 DNA: TGCAGCGTTGTTTTTCAGGCGGGGGGGGTTTTCAATGAGCAGTTCTTC. The encoded protein is CSVVFQAGGVFNEQFF.

In nucleotides, the CDR3 is TGTGCCAGCAGAACCGGGACACAAAATGAAAAACTGTTTTTT. Encoded protein: CASRTGTQNEKLFF. The rearrangement uses TRBV27 and TRBJ1-4; D may be TRBD1 (6 bases). Trimming removed 6 bases from V and 5 bases from J, with 13 bases in between. The germline V gene has CDR1 MNHEY and CDR2 SMNVEV (reference sequence). CDR3 size: 14 residues.

This clonotype occurred once. The CDR3 bases are TGCAGTGCTAGAGAGGTCCGAGGGCTAGCGGGGGGCAACACAGATACGCAGTATTTT. Its translation is CSAREVRGLAGGNTDTQYF. This chain connects TRBV20-1 to TRBJ2-3; 11 nucleotides match TRBD2. This CDR3 region has 19 residues. Germline V gene data show CDR1 as DFQATT and CDR2 as SNEGSKA (reference sequence). V shed 0 bases, J shed 2 bases, and the junction held 13 bases outside the gene matches.

In its sample, this clonotype was seen a few times. V gene TRBV2 combines with J gene TRBJ2-1; 14 nucleotides align to TRBD2. J lost 5 bases, V lost 7 bases, and 7 bases had no gene match. Per germline, CDR1 SNHLY and CDR2 FYNNEI. This CDR3 has 16 residues. The CDR3 coding sequence is TGTGCCAGCAAAGGACTAGCGGGGGGCCCCGACAATGAGCAGTTCTTC. Its translation is CASKGLAGGPDNEQFF.

In DNA form, the CDR3 reads TGCAGTGCTCCCTCCAAGGGACAGGCTAACTATGGCTACACCTTC. Encoded protein: CSAPSKGQANYGYTF. The chain couples TRBV20-1 to TRBJ1-2; 8 nucleotides align to TRBD1. The CDR3 has 15 residues. Unmatched junction bases numbered 8, after V lost 5 bases and J lost 0 bases. Germline V gene sequence: CDR1 DFQATT, CDR2 SNEGSKA (reference sequence).

The CDR3 DNA reads as TGTGCCATCAGTGGAGTGGAGCGGGGGGGCCTTAGCACAGATACGCAGTATTTT. Its protein is CAISGVERGGLSTDTQYF. V and J are TRBV10-3 and TRBJ2-3; 10 bases match TRBD2. CDR1 is ENHRY and CDR2 is SYGVKD in the germline V gene. The CDR3 runs to 18 residues. Losses at the gene ends were 4 bases for V and 0 bases for J; bases not matched to a gene: 10.

This clonotype was observed a handful of times. The rearrangement links TRBV7-9 to TRBJ2-4; tentative D call: TRBD2 (5 bases). Gene TRBJ2-7 matches the end of the DNA better, so the J call may be wrong. CDR3 length equals 16 residues. Per germline, CDR1 SEHNR and CDR2 FQNEAQ (reference sequence). Written as DNA, the CDR3 is TGTGCCAGCAGCTTAGGGGCACGGGATCGAGGTGACGAGCAGTACTTC. This codes for CASSLGARDRGDEQYF.

This clonotype turned up a few times. The rearrangement joins TRBV27 to TRBJ2-1; D unclear. CDR1 MNHEY and CDR2 SMNVEV come from the germline V gene (reference sequence). This CDR3 comprises 12 residues. The V gene lost 5 bases and the J gene lost 8 bases, with 10 bases spanning the gap. The DNA for the CDR3 is TGTGCCAGCAGTAGACCGACGCATGAGCAGTTCTTC. Its protein product is CASSRPTHEQFF.

This clonotype was observed a few times. V and J are TRBV20-1 and TRBJ1-5, with TRBD1 as a possible D gene (5 bases). CDR1 DFQATT and CDR2 SNEGSKA come from the germline V gene (reference sequence). This CDR3 is 12 amino acids long. V was clipped by 7 bases and J by 4 bases, with 11 bases between them. The CDR3 bases are TGCAGTGGCAGGGAAGGGAATCAGCCCCAGCATTTT. Its protein product is CSGREGNQPQHF.

This clonotype was picked up a small number of times. The rearrangement links TRBV27 to TRBJ2-1; TRBD2 agrees at 14 bases. Germline CDR1 reads MNHEY; CDR2 reads SMNVEV (reference sequence). The CDR3 consists of 17 residues. V lost 2 bases to trimming and J lost 6 bases; unmatched junction nucleotides: 6. The CDR3 protein is CASSLTGLAGGSNEQFF. The CDR3 nucleotides read TGTGCCAGCAGTTTAACCGGACTAGCGGGGGGTAGCAATGAGCAGTTCTTC.

The chain recombines TRBV6-5 with TRBJ2-3; maybe TRBD2 (7 bases). Trimming shortened V by 8 bases and J by 11 bases, and 17 bases separated the two germline ends. CDR1 MNHEY and CDR2 SVGAGI come from the germline V gene. This CDR3 region has 12 residues. Here the CDR3 reads CASRGARNRQYF. CDR3 DNA sequence: TGTGCCAGCCGGGGGGCCCGAAATAGGCAGTATTTT.

The table lists this clonotype with a few counts. The CDR3 DNA reads TGTGCCTGGAGTATGGGGGACCCAACCTACGAGCAGTACTTC. It yields the protein CAWSMGDPTYEQYF. The chain couples TRBV30 to TRBJ2-7; the D gene could be TRBD1 or TRBD2 (5 bases each). Trimming left V 2 bases short and J 2 bases short, with 13 bases between. Germline CDR1 GTSNPN, CDR2 SVGIG (reference sequence). The CDR3 totals 14 residues. Complete variable domain (other parts from reference TRBV30 and TRBJ2-7): SQTIHQWPATLVQPVGSPLSLECTVEGTSNPNLYWYRQAAGRGLQLLFYSVGIGQISSEVPQNLSASRPQDRQFILSSKKLLLSDSGFYLCAWSMGDPTYEQYFGPGTRLTVT.

V usage is TRBV5-1 and J usage is TRBJ1-1; D uncertain. Trimming stripped 1 base from V and 3 bases from J, with 7 bases between. In germline, CDR1 is SGHRS, CDR2 YFSETQ. The CDR3 spans 13 residues. The CDR3 coding sequence is TGCGCCAGCAGCTTGAACGGGGACACTGAAGCTTTCTTT. Translated: CASSLNGDTEAFF. Drawing the rest from reference TRBV5-1 and TRBJ1-1, the complete variable domain is KAGVTQTPRYLIKTRGQQVTLSCSPISGHRSVSWYQQTPGQGLQFLFEYFSETQRNKGNFPGRFSGRQFSNSRSEMNVSTLELGDSALYLCASSLNGDTEAFFGQGTRLTVV.

The chain uses TRBV12-3 or TRBV12-4 and TRBJ1-1, with a weak D call TRBD1 (6 bases). V was trimmed by 5 bases and J by 1 base, leaving 14 bases between them. CDR3 length: 15 amino acids. The CDR3, as DNA: TGTGCCAGCAGTCAAGCTACAGGGAAGAACACTGAAGCTTTCTTT. Protein product: CASSQATGKNTEAFF.

This clonotype turned up a few times. The genes are TRBV28 and TRBJ2-4; D is tentatively TRBD1 or TRBD2 (5 bases each). CDR1 is MDHEN, CDR2 SYDVKM, per germline. The CDR3 consists of 14 residues. V was trimmed by 4 bases and J by 7 bases, leaving 14 bases between them. CDR3 in amino acids: CASSYEGLQNIQYF. The CDR3 coding sequence is TGTGCCAGCAGTTACGAGGGGTTGCAGAACATTCAGTACTTC.

This clonotype appeared a few times. The gene calls are TRBV10-3 and TRBJ2-1, with 11 bases aligning to TRBD2. CDR1 ENHRY and CDR2 SYGVKD come from the germline V gene. The V segment lost 5 bases and the J segment 4 bases; nucleotides outside the gene matches: 4. CDR3 length equals 15 residues. The CDR3: CAISFSGGGYNEQFF. As DNA, the CDR3 is TGTGCCATCAGTTTTAGCGGGGGGGGTTACAATGAGCAGTTCTTC.

CDR3 residues: CASSYSAYQGITAPNEKLFF. As DNA, the CDR3 is TGTGCCAGCAGTTACTCGGCGTATCAGGGGATAACGGCTCCTAATGAAAAACTGTTTTTT. The chain couples TRBV6-2 or TRBV6-3 to TRBJ1-4; tentatively, D is TRBD1 (6 bases). Germline V gives CDR1 MNHEY, CDR2 SVGEGT. The CDR3 has 20 residues. The V end was cut by 0 bases, the J end by 3 bases, with 23 bases between.

The chain joins TRBV15 to TRBJ2-1; D unclear. Trimming took off 0 bases at V and 9 bases at J, with 6 bases between the two ends. Germline V gene sequence: CDR1 LNHNV, CDR2 YYDKDF (reference sequence). This CDR3 region has 12 residues. Here the CDR3 reads CATSRDRFEQFF. DNA of the CDR3: TGTGCCACCAGCAGAGATAGATTTGAGCAGTTCTTC.

On this clonotype: Since a much larger clone is just one base distant, this may be a read error. The chain recombines TRBV27 with TRBJ2-3; 9 nucleotides line up with TRBD1. Germline loops: CDR1 MNHEY, CDR2 SMNVEV (reference sequence). This CDR3 region has 15 residues. The CDR3 nucleotides are TGTGCCAGCAGTCCCCGGGACAGGGCGGCAGATACGCGGTATTTT. Protein product: CASSPRDRAADTRYF.

Comment on this clonotype: At one end, the junction sequence differs from germline, possibly due to a read error. This chain links TRBV9 with TRBJ2-1, with TRBD2 identical over 9 bases. From germline, CDR1 is SGDLS and CDR2 YYNGEE. CDR3 length: 18 amino acids. The CDR3 region is CASSVGTGLAGIYNGQFF. CDR3 nucleotide sequence: TGTGCCAGCAGCGTAGGAACAGGGCTAGCGGGGATATACAATGGGCAGTTCTTC.

This rearrangement joins TRBV15 to TRBJ1-5; TRBD1 agrees at 7 bases. Germline V gene sequence: CDR1 LNHNV, CDR2 YYDKDF (reference sequence). This CDR3 region has 13 residues. V was pared by 5 bases and J by 4 bases, with 2 bases of the junction left unmatched. The CDR3 is CATSSDRNQPQHF. The CDR3 DNA is TGTGCCACCAGCTCGGACAGGAATCAGCCCCAGCATTTT.